This TCR beta chain is from a study of blood T cell repertoires in COVID-19. Study information: PBMCs, B-cell-depleted T cells, or T cells were the source of the cDNA or gDNA that made up the material.

Original processing notes: Amplified reference gene primers provided the basis for estimating nucleated cell counts. Sequencing was performed with immunoSEQ multiplex PCR; in TCRdb, only in-frame clones are kept and a portion is missing. The V and J calls and the clone size are those of that table, but D and trimming were determined from the DNA. Of about 110,000 clones in the sample, 81% were seen once. CDR1 is LGHDT and CDR2 is YNNKEL in the germline V gene (reference sequence). This CDR3 is 16 amino acids long. V was pared by 3 bases and J by 2 bases, with 13 bases between. This chain uses TRBV3-1 (or the pseudogene TRBV3-2) with TRBJ2-2; D may be TRBD1 (6 bases). The sequenced material came from peripheral blood. This sequence originates from a man at least 80 years old with acute or convalescent COVID-19. CDR3 in DNA: TGTGCCAGCAGCCACTACCGGACAGTAAACACCGGGGAGCTGTTTTTT. It specifies CASSHYRTVNTGELFF.